Below are 7 T cell receptor beta chains sequenced from a single sample in a study of T cell responses to AZD1222 COVID-19 vaccine. Sequencing used immunoSEQ multiplex PCR; TCRdb keeps in-frame clones, though not all of them. The top ten clones hold over 10% of a sample with tens of thousands of clones, roughly 90% of them seen once. Sequenced material: peripheral blood, taken 28 days after the second AZD1222 dose. The source of these receptors is an adult who received the AZD1222 COVID-19 vaccine.

The rearrangement links TRBV5-6 to TRBJ1-4, with D hard to call. This CDR3 has 15 amino acids. The V and J ends lost 4 bases and 0 bases respectively, with 10 bases between them. Germline assignment: CDR1 SGHDT and CDR2 YYEEEE. The CDR3 protein is CASSTQHSTNEKLFF. For the CDR3, the DNA is TGTGCCAGCAGCACACAACACTCAACTAATGAAAAACTGTTTTTT.

The chain couples TRBV7-3 to TRBJ2-2; 8 bases are a match to TRBD1. Germline V gene sequence: CDR1 SGHTA, CDR2 FQGTGA. The CDR3 covers 14 residues. Unmatched junction bases numbered 3, after V lost 5 bases and J lost 4 bases. Written as DNA, the CDR3 is TGTGCCAGCAGCCAAGGACAGGGCACCGGGGAGCTGTTTTTT. This encodes CASSQGQGTGELFF.

This sequence joins TRBV4-2 and TRBJ2-1, with D tentatively TRBD2 (5 bases). Germline CDR1 LGHNA, CDR2 YNFKEQ. The V end lost 0 bases, the J end lost 1 base, and 10 bases lay between the germline ends. The CDR3 covers 16 residues. Here the CDR3 DNA reads TGTGCCAGCAGCCAAGAAGCGGCGGAATCCTACAATGAGCAGTTCTTC. Translated, it gives CASSQEAAESYNEQFF.

This chain links TRBV5-1 with TRBJ2-7; D gene ambiguous. This CDR3 is 14 amino acids long. Germline assignment: CDR1 SGHRS and CDR2 YFSETQ. The germline V and J ends were trimmed by 0 bases and 2 bases, with 9 bases remaining between them. CDR3 in DNA: TGCGCCAGCAGCTTGGATGCTCTCCCCTACGAGCAGTACTTC. This encodes CASSLDALPYEQYF.

V gene TRBV28 combines with J gene TRBJ2-5; maybe TRBD2 (6 bases). The V gene lost 4 bases and the J gene lost 5 bases, with 17 bases spanning the gap. CDR1 MDHEN and CDR2 SYDVKM come from the germline V gene. This CDR3 spans 15 amino acids. CDR3 protein: CASSSQAGGWETQYF. DNA for the CDR3: TGTGCCAGCAGTTCTCAAGCGGGTGGTTGGGAGACCCAGTACTTC.

This chain joins TRBV2 and TRBJ1-6; D uncertain. With 3 bases removed from V and 2 bases from J, the gap between germline ends came to 14 bases. Germline V CDR1 and CDR2: SNHLY, FYNNEI. This CDR3 is 17 amino acids long. Here the CDR3 DNA reads TGTGCCAGCAGTGATGTAATGGGGTCTACCTATAATTCACCCCTCCACTTT. Translation gives CASSDVMGSTYNSPLHF.

The chain employs TRBV5-1 and TRBJ1-2; 7 bases align to TRBD1. V trimming: 4 bases; J trimming: 8 bases; junction bases outside the gene matches: 8. Germline V gene lookup returns CDR1 SGHRS and CDR2 YFSETQ. This CDR3 is built from 13 residues. DNA of the CDR3: TGCGCCAGCAGCCAGGGGGTCAGGGGCGGCTACACCTTC. Residues: CASSQGVRGGYTF.